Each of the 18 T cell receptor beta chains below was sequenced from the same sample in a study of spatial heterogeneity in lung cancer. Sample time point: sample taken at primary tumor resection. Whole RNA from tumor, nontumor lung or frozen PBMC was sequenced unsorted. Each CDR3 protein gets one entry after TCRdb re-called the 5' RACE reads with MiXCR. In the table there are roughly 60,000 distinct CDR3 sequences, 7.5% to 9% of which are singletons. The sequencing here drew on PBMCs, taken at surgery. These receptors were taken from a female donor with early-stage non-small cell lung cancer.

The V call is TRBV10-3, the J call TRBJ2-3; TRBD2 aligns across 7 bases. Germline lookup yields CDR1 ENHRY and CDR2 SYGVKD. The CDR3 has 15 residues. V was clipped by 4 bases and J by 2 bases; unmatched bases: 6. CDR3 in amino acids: CAISGASGNTDTQYF. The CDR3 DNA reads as TGTGCCATCAGTGGTGCTAGCGGAAACACAGATACGCAGTATTTT.

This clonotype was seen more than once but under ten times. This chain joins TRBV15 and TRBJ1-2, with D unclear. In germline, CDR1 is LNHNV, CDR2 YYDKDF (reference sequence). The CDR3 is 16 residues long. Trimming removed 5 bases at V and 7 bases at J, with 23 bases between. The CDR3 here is CATSFPSTSLLLGYTF. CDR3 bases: TGTGCCACCAGCTTTCCCTCCACGTCCCTCCTTCTTGGCTACACCTTC.

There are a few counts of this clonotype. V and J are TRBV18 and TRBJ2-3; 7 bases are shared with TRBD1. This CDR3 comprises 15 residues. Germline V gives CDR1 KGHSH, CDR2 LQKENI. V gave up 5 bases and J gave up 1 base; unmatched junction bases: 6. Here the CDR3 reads CASSLGTVGTDTQYF. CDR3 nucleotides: TGTGCCAGCTCATTGGGGACAGTCGGCACAGATACGCAGTATTTT.

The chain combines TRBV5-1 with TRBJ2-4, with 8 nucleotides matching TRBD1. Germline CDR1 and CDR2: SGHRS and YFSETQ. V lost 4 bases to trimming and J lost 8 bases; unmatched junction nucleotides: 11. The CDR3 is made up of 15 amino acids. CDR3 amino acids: CASSNDGQGGDIQYF. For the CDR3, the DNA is TGCGCCAGCAGCAACGACGGACAGGGTGGAGACATTCAGTACTTC.

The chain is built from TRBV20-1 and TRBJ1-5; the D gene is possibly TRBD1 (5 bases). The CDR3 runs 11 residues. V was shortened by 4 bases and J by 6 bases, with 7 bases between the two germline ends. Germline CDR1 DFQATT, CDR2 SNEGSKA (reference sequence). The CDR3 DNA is TGCAGTGCTATAGACAGTCAGCCCCAGCATTTT. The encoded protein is CSAIDSQPQHF.

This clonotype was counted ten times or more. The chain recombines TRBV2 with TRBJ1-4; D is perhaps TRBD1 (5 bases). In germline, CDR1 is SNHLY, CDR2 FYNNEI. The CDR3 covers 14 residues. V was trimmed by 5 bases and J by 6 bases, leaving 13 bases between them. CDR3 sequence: CASSRDGDYEKLFF. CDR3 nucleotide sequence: TGTGCCAGCAGTAGGGACGGGGATTATGAAAAACTGTTTTTT.

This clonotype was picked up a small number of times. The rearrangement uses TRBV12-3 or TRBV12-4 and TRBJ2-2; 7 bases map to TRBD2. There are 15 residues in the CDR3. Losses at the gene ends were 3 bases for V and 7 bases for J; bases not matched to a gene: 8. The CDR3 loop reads CASSLSGREGGELFF. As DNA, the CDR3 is TGTGCCAGCAGTTTGTCGGGGAGGGAAGGCGGGGAGCTGTTTTTT.

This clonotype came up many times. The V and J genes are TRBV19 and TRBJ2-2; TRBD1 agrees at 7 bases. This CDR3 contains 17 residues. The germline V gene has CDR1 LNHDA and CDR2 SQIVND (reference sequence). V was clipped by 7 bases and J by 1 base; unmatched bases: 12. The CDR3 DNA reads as TGTGCCAGTAATCCGCGGGTAAACAGGGGGAACACCGGGGAGCTGTTTTTT. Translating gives CASNPRVNRGNTGELFF.

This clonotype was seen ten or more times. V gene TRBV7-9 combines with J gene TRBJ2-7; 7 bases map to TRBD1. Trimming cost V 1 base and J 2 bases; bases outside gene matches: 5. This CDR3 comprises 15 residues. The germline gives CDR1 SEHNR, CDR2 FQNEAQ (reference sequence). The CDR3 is CASSLGGTEAYEQYF. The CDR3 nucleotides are TGTGCCAGCAGCTTAGGTGGGACAGAGGCCTACGAGCAGTACTTC. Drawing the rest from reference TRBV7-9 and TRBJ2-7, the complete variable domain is DTGVSQNPRHKITKRGQNVTFRCDPISEHNRLYWYRQTLGQGPEFLTYFQNEAQLEKSRLLSDRFSAERPKGSFSTLEIQRTEQGDSAMYLCASSLGGTEAYEQYFGPGTRLTVT.

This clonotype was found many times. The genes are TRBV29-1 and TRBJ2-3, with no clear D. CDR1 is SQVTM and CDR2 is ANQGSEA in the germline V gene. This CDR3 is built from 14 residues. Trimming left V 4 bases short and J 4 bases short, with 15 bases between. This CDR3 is CSVVRPIRADTQYF. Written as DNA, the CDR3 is TGCAGCGTTGTTAGGCCCATTAGGGCAGATACGCAGTATTTT.

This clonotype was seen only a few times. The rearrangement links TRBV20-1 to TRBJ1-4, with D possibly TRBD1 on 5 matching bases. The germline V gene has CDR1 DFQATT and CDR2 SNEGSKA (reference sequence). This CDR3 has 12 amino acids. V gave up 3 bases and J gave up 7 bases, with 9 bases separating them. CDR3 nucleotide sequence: TGCAGTGCTAGTGGGGGGACTGAAAAACTGTTTTTT. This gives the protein CSASGGTEKLFF.

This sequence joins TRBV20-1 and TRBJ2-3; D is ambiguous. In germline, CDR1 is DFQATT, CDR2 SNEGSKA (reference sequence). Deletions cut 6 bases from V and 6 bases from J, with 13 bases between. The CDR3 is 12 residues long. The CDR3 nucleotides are TGCAGTGCCCAACCCTCTTCGGATACGCAGTATTTT. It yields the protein CSAQPSSDTQYF.

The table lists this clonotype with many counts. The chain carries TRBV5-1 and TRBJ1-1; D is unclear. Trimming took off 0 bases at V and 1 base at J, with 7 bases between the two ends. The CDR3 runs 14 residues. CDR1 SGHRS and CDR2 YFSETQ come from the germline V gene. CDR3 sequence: CASSLVPENTEAFF. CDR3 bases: TGCGCCAGCAGCTTGGTCCCGGAGAACACTGAAGCTTTCTTT.

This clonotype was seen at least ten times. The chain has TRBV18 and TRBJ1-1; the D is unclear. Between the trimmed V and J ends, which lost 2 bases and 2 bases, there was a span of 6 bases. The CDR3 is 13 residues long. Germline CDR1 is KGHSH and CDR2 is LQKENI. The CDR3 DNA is TGTGCCAGCTCACCAAAGAAAAACACTGAAGCTTTCTTT. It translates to CASSPKKNTEAFF.

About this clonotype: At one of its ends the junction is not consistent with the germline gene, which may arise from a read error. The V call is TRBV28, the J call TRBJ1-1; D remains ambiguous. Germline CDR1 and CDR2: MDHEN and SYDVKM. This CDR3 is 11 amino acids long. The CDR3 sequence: CVSSSITEAFF. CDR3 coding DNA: TGTGTCAGCAGCTCGATCACTGAAGCTTTCTTT.

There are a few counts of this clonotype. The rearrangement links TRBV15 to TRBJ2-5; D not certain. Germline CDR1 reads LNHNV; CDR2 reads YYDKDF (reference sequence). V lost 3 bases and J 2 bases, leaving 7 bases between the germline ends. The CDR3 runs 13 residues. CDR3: CATSRELQETQYF. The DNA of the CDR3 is TGTGCCACCAGCAGGGAGCTTCAAGAGACCCAGTACTTC.

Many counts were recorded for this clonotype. The CDR3 region is CATSRTGDDEQYF. The CDR3 region has the DNA TGTGCCACCAGCAGGACAGGGGACGACGAGCAGTACTTC. This rearrangement joins TRBV24-1 to TRBJ2-7; TRBD1 matches 9 bases. The germline gives CDR1 KGHDR, CDR2 SFDVKD. The V gene end was trimmed by 7 bases and the J gene end by 5 bases; junction bases not matched to a gene: 5. This CDR3 contains 13 residues.

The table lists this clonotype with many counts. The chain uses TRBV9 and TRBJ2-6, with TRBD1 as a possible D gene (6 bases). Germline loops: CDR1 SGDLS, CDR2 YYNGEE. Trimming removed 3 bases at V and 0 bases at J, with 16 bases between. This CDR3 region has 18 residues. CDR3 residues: CASSERGGSPSGANVLTF. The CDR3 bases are TGTGCCAGCAGCGAAAGAGGGGGTTCCCCCTCTGGGGCCAACGTCCTGACTTTC.